These 20 T cell receptor beta chains were all obtained from the same sample, sequenced in a study of radiotherapy plus CTLA-4 blockade in lung cancer. Profiling relied on immunoSEQ multiplex PCR, and the TCRdb table lists in-frame clones only, not all of them. The repertoire holds more than 75,000 clones, with roughly 74% as singletons. The material sequenced was peripheral blood, taken from a patient treated with radiotherapy plus ipilimumab. The receptors stem from a human donor with non-small cell lung cancer who had a partial response to radiotherapy plus ipilimumab. Some clones in this sample may be carry-over from other donors' samples.

The chain is built from TRBV4-1 and TRBJ2-7; D may be TRBD1 (5 bases). The CDR3 has 15 amino acids. V was trimmed by 0 bases and J by 2 bases, leaving 11 bases between them. CDR1 is MGHRA, CDR2 YSYEKL, per germline. Written as DNA, the CDR3 is TGCGCCAGCAGCCAAGATCCAACAGGAACCTACGAGCAGTACTTC. This codes for CASSQDPTGTYEQYF.

The J gene is TRBJ2-7, the V gene TRBV10-3, with 14 bases matching TRBD2. The CDR3 contains 16 residues. V was clipped by 5 bases and J by 6 bases; unmatched bases: 9. Per germline, CDR1 ENHRY and CDR2 SYGVKD. The CDR3 here is CAISPGLAGANFEQYF. The CDR3 DNA reads as TGTGCCATCAGTCCGGGACTAGCGGGAGCAAACTTCGAGCAGTACTTC.

This clone was seen once. The chain couples TRBV19 to TRBJ2-1; D is perhaps TRBD2 (6 bases). Germline-derived CDR1 and CDR2 are LNHDA and SQIVND (reference sequence). V was trimmed by 4 bases and J by 7 bases, leaving 17 bases between them. This CDR3 contains 15 residues. CDR3 bases: TGTGCCAGTAGTAGCGGGACTCTATTGGGGAATGAGCAGTTCTTC. Protein: CASSSGTLLGNEQFF.

V gene TRBV11-3 combines with J gene TRBJ2-3, with D unclear. Germline CDR1 is SGHNT and CDR2 is YENEEA. The ends were cut back, 4 bases at V and 2 bases at J, with 4 bases in the middle. The CDR3 has 12 residues. The CDR3 DNA follows: TGTGCCAGCAGCTCCTCCACAGATACGCAGTATTTT. Residues: CASSSSTDTQYF.

The gene calls are TRBV5-8 and TRBJ2-7; a possible D gene is TRBD1 (6 bases). V was trimmed by 0 bases and J by 1 base, leaving 11 bases between them. CDR1 is SGHTS, CDR2 YDEGEE, per germline. The CDR3 spans 15 residues. CDR3 loop: CASSLEGVASYEQYF. The DNA of the CDR3 is TGTGCCAGCAGCTTGGAGGGGGTAGCTTCCTACGAGCAGTACTTC.

The rearrangement uses TRBV29-1 and TRBJ2-2; 9 positions match TRBD1. J was trimmed by 5 bases and V by 4 bases; bases with no gene match: 5. In germline, CDR1 is SQVTM, CDR2 ANQGSEA. This CDR3 has 14 residues. In nucleotides, the CDR3 is TGCAGCGTTGGGACAGGGGTTTCGACCGGGGAGCTGTTTTTT. This codes for CSVGTGVSTGELFF.

The chain has TRBV29-1 and TRBJ2-7; tentatively, D is TRBD2 (5 bases). CDR3 size: 11 residues. Germline V gene sequence: CDR1 SQVTM, CDR2 ANQGSEA. The V gene lost 6 bases and the J gene lost 2 bases, with 8 bases spanning the gap. CDR3: CSVTGTYEQYF. CDR3 nucleotide sequence: TGCAGCGTGACCGGGACCTACGAGCAGTACTTC.

The chain uses TRBV28 and TRBJ2-1; no clear D gene. CDR1 is MDHEN, CDR2 SYDVKM, per germline. There are 11 residues in the CDR3. V lost 5 bases to trimming and J lost 8 bases, with 7 bases between them. The CDR3 region is CASSLYYEQFF. CDR3 DNA sequence: TGTGCCAGCAGTCTTTATTATGAGCAGTTCTTC.

This clone occurred a few times. V is TRBV11-3 and J is TRBJ2-7, with TRBD2 identical over 8 bases. The length of the CDR3 is 15 residues. V was clipped by 1 base and J by 2 bases; unmatched bases: 4. CDR1 and CDR2 (germline): SGHNT, YENEEA. CDR3 in DNA: TGTGCCAGCAGCTTAGGCACTAGCGGCACCTACGAGCAGTACTTC. Protein sequence: CASSLGTSGTYEQYF.

The chain employs TRBV18 and TRBJ2-5; D remains unclear. This CDR3 has 13 residues. V was cut by 2 bases and J by 4 bases, with 8 bases left in between. Per germline, CDR1 KGHSH and CDR2 LQKENI. CDR3 DNA sequence: TGTGCCAGCTCACCAAACTTAGCAGAGACCCAGTACTTC. This encodes CASSPNLAETQYF.

The genes are TRBV7-2 and TRBJ2-7; no reliable D call. V was cut by 7 bases and J by 1 base, with 14 bases left in between. This CDR3 region has 14 residues. Germline V CDR1 and CDR2: SGHTA, FQGNSA. The DNA for the CDR3 is TGTGCCAGCACCCGCGAGGCGGTGTCCTACGAGCAGTACTTC. Residues: CASTREAVSYEQYF.

In its sample, this clone was seen a few times. The CDR3 region is CASSWGLAGLETQYF. CDR3 nucleotide sequence: TGTGCCAGCAGTTGGGGACTAGCGGGGCTTGAGACCCAGTACTTC. The chain joins TRBV7-2 to TRBJ2-5; 13 nucleotides line up with TRBD2. This CDR3 has 15 residues. Germline V gene lookup returns CDR1 SGHTA and CDR2 FQGNSA. V lost 6 bases, J lost 5 bases, and 6 bases stayed unmatched.

The chain recombines TRBV14 with TRBJ2-1, with 16 bases lining up with TRBD2. Germline V CDR1 and CDR2: SGHDN, FVKESK. The CDR3 runs 15 residues. V was pared by 4 bases and J by 15 bases, with 9 bases of the junction left unmatched. The CDR3 DNA reads as TGTGCCAGCAGCCGCACGGGACTAGCGGGGGGGCCCCGGTTCTTC. Translation: CASSRTGLAGGPRFF.

The chain joins TRBV10-1 to TRBJ1-1; perhaps TRBD1 as D (6 bases). Germline assignment: CDR1 WNHNN and CDR2 SYGVQD (reference sequence). The length of the CDR3 is 15 residues. V lost 4 bases, J lost 4 bases, and 16 bases lay in between. CDR3 sequence (DNA): TGCGCCAGCAGTGTTGGGGGCGTAAGCGCCACTGAAGCTTTCTTT. This translates into CASSVGGVSATEAFF.

V is TRBV6-5 and J is TRBJ2-7, with TRBD1 as a possible D gene (6 bases). CDR1 and CDR2 (germline): MNHEY, SVGAGI. The CDR3 spans 13 residues. Trimming left V 6 bases short and J 9 bases short, with 18 bases between. CDR3 residues: CASRDPGTSPQYF. The CDR3 DNA reads as TGTGCCAGCAGAGACCCGGGGACATCCCCGCAGTACTTC.

The CDR3 protein is CASSPGREAYSYEQYF. DNA for the CDR3: TGTGCCAGCAGCCCCGGGCGGGAGGCCTACTCCTACGAGCAGTACTTC. V gene TRBV6-6 combines with J gene TRBJ2-7; the match to TRBD2 covers 8 bases. The CDR3 contains 16 residues. Unmatched junction bases numbered 10, after V lost 6 bases and J lost 0 bases. CDR1 and CDR2 from the germline V gene are MNHNY and SVGAGI (reference sequence).

The rearrangement links TRBV5-1 to TRBJ2-7; D is possibly TRBD1 (7 bases). The germline V and J ends were trimmed by 3 bases and 4 bases, with 17 bases remaining between them. Germline V gene sequence: CDR1 SGHRS, CDR2 YFSETQ. This CDR3 contains 15 residues. CDR3 amino acids: CASSSPDRTIYEQYF. CDR3 DNA: TGCGCCAGCAGCTCTCCGGACAGGACTATTTACGAGCAGTACTTC.

This clone was detected ten times or more. The chain joins TRBV28 to TRBJ1-6; 7 positions match TRBD1. The CDR3 totals 15 residues. CDR1 and CDR2 (germline): MDHEN, SYDVKM. V dropped 4 bases and J dropped 10; count of bases not matched to a gene: 10. CDR3 region: CASSSGTGVGSPLHF. CDR3 DNA: TGTGCCAGCAGTTCGGGTACAGGGGTAGGGTCACCCCTCCACTTT.

This clone was seen once. The chain joins TRBV2 to TRBJ2-1, with TRBD2 matching over 8 bases. Germline CDR1 SNHLY, CDR2 FYNNEI. J gave up 8 bases and V 7 bases, and 10 bases lay outside the gene matches. The CDR3 runs 14 residues. Here the CDR3 reads CASKPRGAHDEQFF. The CDR3 DNA sequence: TGTGCCAGCAAACCGCGGGGGGCCCACGATGAGCAGTTCTTC.

The V gene is TRBV19, the J gene TRBJ2-6; D remains unclear. The CDR3 has 15 amino acids. Trimming removed 2 bases from V and 1 base from J, with 6 bases in between. CDR1 LNHDA and CDR2 SQIVND come from the germline V gene (reference sequence). The CDR3 region is CASSIFGSGANVLTF. CDR3 DNA: TGTGCCAGTAGTATATTCGGTTCTGGGGCCAACGTCCTGACTTTC.